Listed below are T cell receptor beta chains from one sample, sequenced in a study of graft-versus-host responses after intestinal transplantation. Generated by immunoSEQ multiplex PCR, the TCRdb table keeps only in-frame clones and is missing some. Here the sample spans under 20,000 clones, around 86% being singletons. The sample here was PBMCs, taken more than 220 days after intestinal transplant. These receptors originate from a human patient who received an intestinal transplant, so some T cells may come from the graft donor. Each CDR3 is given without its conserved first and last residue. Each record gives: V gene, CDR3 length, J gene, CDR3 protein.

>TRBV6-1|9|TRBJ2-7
ASSERFEQY
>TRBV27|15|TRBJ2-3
AREANRGPRPTDTQY
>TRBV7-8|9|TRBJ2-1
ASKVANEQF
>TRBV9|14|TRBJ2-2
ASSPRTGSNTGELF
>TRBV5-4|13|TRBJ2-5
ASSSPGQGMQTQY
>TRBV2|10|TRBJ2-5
AARLAAETQY
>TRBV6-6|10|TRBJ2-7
ASRSDRYEQY
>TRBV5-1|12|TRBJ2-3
ASSLWGSWDTQY
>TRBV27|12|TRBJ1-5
ASSLMTGVQPQH
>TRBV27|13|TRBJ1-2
ASNPGQGANYGYT
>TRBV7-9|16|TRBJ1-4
ASSQSYGQIPTNEKLF
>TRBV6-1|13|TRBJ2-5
ASSEEAGGSETQY
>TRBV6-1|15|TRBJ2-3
ASSEFPTSGGTDTQY
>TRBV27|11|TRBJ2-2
ASRGFGTGELF
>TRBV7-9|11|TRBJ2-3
ASSGDFTDTQY
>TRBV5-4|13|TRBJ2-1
ASTTQTNPNNEQF
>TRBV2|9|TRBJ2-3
ASSPASYGY
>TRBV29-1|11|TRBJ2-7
SVQTGGAYEQY